This entry describes one T cell receptor (beta chain). TCRdb keeps only in-frame clones here, not all; method: immunoSEQ multiplex PCR. This table has under 45,000 clones, 55% to 75% appearing once. The data were taken from a study of early stage breast cancer tumors. From germline, CDR1 is SGHDN and CDR2 FVKESK. CDR3 length: 16 residues. V was shortened by 0 bases and J by 7 bases, with 15 bases between the two germline ends. Specimen: blood. The receptor was isolated from a person aged 50 to 59 with breast cancer. The J gene is TRBJ2-2, the V gene TRBV14, with a weak D call TRBD2 (6 bases). The CDR3 coding sequence is TGTGCCAGCAGCCAAGATCGAGGAGGGAGTGGCGGGGAGCTGTTTTTT. It yields the protein CASSQDRGGSGGELFF.